This T cell receptor beta chain derives from a study of T cell changes during pregnancy in multiple sclerosis. J gave up 2 bases and V 3 bases, and 14 bases lay outside the gene matches. This CDR3 is 19 amino acids long. Germline CDR1 MDHEN, CDR2 SYDVKM. TCRdb's copy holds only in-frame clones and misses some; the assay was immunoSEQ multiplex PCR. The sample includes about 98,000 clones, about 91% seen only once; the top ten take less than 2.5%. The sequence was obtained from a female donor in good health, enrolled as a control in a pregnancy study. The material was peripheral blood, obtained after pregnancy. The chain combines TRBV28 with TRBJ1-5; the match to TRBD1 covers 9 bases. CDR3 protein: CASSFSGRWGQGRNQPQHF. The CDR3 DNA is TGTGCCAGCAGTTTTTCCGGGCGTTGGGGACAGGGCCGCAATCAGCCCCAGCATTTT.